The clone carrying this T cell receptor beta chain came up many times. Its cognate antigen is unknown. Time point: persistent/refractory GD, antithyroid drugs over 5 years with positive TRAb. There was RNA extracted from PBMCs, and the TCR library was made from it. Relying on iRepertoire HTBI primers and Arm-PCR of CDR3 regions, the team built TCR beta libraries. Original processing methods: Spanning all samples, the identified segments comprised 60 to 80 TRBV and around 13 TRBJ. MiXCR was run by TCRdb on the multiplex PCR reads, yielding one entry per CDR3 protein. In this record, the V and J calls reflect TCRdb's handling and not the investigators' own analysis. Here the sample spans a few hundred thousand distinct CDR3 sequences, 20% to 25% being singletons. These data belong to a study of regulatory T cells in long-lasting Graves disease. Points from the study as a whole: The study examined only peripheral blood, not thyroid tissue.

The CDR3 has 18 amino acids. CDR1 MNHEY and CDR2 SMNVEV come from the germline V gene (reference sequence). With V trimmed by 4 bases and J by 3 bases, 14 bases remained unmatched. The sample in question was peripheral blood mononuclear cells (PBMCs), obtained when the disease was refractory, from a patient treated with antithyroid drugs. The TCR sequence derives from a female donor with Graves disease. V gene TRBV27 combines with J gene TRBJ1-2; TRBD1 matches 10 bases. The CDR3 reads CASSSLPGQGRTDYGYTF. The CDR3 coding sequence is TGTGCCAGCAGTTCGCTACCGGGACAGGGGCGCACGGACTATGGCTACACCTTC.